The following is a TCR beta chain sequence with its context. Assay: immunoSEQ multiplex PCR; the TCRdb copy retains only in-frame clones and omits some. The sample lists about 680,000 clones, roughly nine tenths occurring once. CDR3 length: 13 residues. V lost 1 base, J lost 12 bases, and 12 bases lay in between. Germline V CDR1 and CDR2: SEHNR, FQNEAQ (reference sequence). This sample is drawn from a study of Ad26.COV2.S vaccination and SARS-CoV-2 variants. Background on the study: Donor got 5x10^10 or 1x10^11 viral particles of Ad26.COV2.S.

Treatment meaning: about 20 received Ad26.COV2.S at low or high dose, single or two shots; about 5 received placebo; per-sample allocation not given. Each sample was drawn 63 days after the first injection (of vaccine or placebo). The TCR was taken from a person between 18 and 65 years old who received the Ad26.COV2.S COVID-19 vaccine or a placebo. The sample in question was peripheral blood, obtained in a trial of Ad26.COV2.S vaccine versus placebo. This chain joins TRBV7-9 and TRBJ1-4; a weak D match, TRBD1 (5 bases). In DNA, the CDR3 is TGTGCCAGCAGCTTAGACAGGTCGGCTCAACTGTTTTTT. Amino acid sequence: CASSLDRSAQLFF.